These 24 T cell receptor beta chains came from one sample sequenced in a study of blood T cell repertoires in COVID-19. The table came from immunoSEQ multiplex PCR; TCRdb's copy has only in-frame clones and leaves some out. The sample has 300,000 to 400,000 clones; more than 70% are singletons. Sequencing used peripheral blood. Every receptor here comes from a woman between 50 and 59 years old who had recovered from COVID-19.

The chain links TRBV3-1 (or the pseudogene TRBV3-2) to TRBJ2-3, with a weak D call TRBD2 (5 bases). With 1 base removed from V and 3 bases from J, the gap between germline ends came to 11 bases. CDR1 and CDR2 (germline): LGHDT, YNNKEL (reference sequence). The CDR3 sequence is 15 residues long. The CDR3 bases are TGTGCCAGCAGCCAAGGAACTAGTCTGACAGATACGCAGTATTTT. It encodes CASSQGTSLTDTQYF.

This sequence joins TRBV5-1 and TRBJ2-2, with 8 bases aligning to TRBD2. Per the germline V gene, CDR1 is SGHRS and CDR2 is YFSETQ. Germline trimming cut 4 bases from V and 4 bases from J; bases unmatched to any gene: 21. The CDR3 is 20 amino acids. CDR3 amino acids: CASSPSMGTSFRLGTGELFF. CDR3 bases: TGCGCCAGCAGCCCCTCGATGGGGACTAGTTTTCGTCTGGGCACCGGGGAGCTGTTTTTT. The full variable domain, with the rest looked up from reference TRBV5-1 and TRBJ2-2, is KAGVTQTPRYLIKTRGQQVTLSCSPISGHRSVSWYQQTPGQGLQFLFEYFSETQRNKGNFPGRFSGRQFSNSRSEMNVSTLELGDSALYLCASSPSMGTSFRLGTGELFFGEGSRLTVL.

The rearrangement links TRBV27 to TRBJ2-7, with 8 bases fitting TRBD2. The CDR3 spans 18 residues. Germline V gives CDR1 MNHEY, CDR2 SMNVEV (reference sequence). CDR3 coding DNA: TGTGCATCTCGGGGGGGAGTAGCCGGCGGGGATAGCTCCTACGAGCAGTACTTC. Translated, it gives CASRGGVAGGDSSYEQYF.

CDR3 sequence reads: CASSSYRQADYGYTF. CDR3 sequence (DNA): TGTGCCAGCAGCTCCTATCGGCAGGCAGACTATGGCTACACCTTC. This chain links TRBV5-6 with TRBJ1-2, with D unresolved. CDR1 is SGHDT, CDR2 YYEEEE, per germline. Trimming pared 3 bases from V and 3 bases from J, leaving 15 bases between. The CDR3 sequence is 15 residues long.

The chain couples TRBV6-6 to TRBJ1-3, with TRBD1 as a possible D gene (6 bases). V was shortened by 2 bases and J by 2 bases, with 10 bases between the two germline ends. From germline, CDR1 is MNHNY and CDR2 SVGAGI (reference sequence). CDR3 length equals 15 residues. CDR3 nucleotides: TGTGCCAGCAGTTACGTGAAGGGGGCTGGAAACACCATATATTTT. It encodes CASSYVKGAGNTIYF.

This chain links TRBV18 with TRBJ2-3, with 7 bases matching TRBD2. The CDR3 covers 17 residues. With V trimmed by 1 base and J by 1 base, 8 bases remained unmatched. Per germline, CDR1 KGHSH and CDR2 LQKENI. The CDR3 region has the DNA TGTGCCAGCTCACCACTTGCGGCGGGGGTGGGCACAGATACGCAGTATTTT. This sequence encodes CASSPLAAGVGTDTQYF.

The chain has TRBV6-2 or TRBV6-3 and TRBJ1-1, with 7 bases identical to TRBD1. J lost 11 bases, V lost 5 bases, and 14 bases had no gene match. Germline CDR1 MNHEY, CDR2 SVGEGT. The CDR3 totals 14 residues. CDR3 residues: CASSRSATGPGAFF. For the CDR3, the DNA is TGTGCCAGCAGTCGGAGTGCGACAGGGCCAGGGGCTTTCTTT.

This sequence joins TRBV7-9 and TRBJ1-4; tentatively, D is TRBD1 (5 bases). Trimming took off 3 bases at V and 3 bases at J, with 17 bases between the two ends. This CDR3 has 17 amino acids. Germline V gene sequence: CDR1 SEHNR, CDR2 FQNEAQ (reference sequence). The CDR3, as DNA: TGTGCCAGCAGCTTCTTTCCCCGACAGAGCTCTAATGAAAAACTGTTTTTT. Amino acid sequence: CASSFFPRQSSNEKLFF.

The V call is TRBV5-8, the J call TRBJ2-5; TRBD2 aligns across 15 bases. The CDR3 is made up of 17 amino acids. Germline CDR1 SGHTS, CDR2 YDEGEE. V trimming: 4 bases; J trimming: 3 bases; junction bases outside the gene matches: 7. Here the CDR3 DNA reads TGTGCCAGCAGCGTGGGACTAGCGGGGGGAGGGAAAGAGACCCAGTACTTC. Encoded protein: CASSVGLAGGGKETQYF. The variable domain in full, completed from reference TRBV5-8 and TRBJ2-5, reads EAGVTQSPTHLIKTRGQQATLRCSPISGHTSVYWYQQALGLGLQFLLWYDEGEERNRGNFPPRFSGRQFPNYSSELNVNALELEDSALYLCASSVGLAGGGKETQYFGPGTRLLVL.

The rearrangement joins TRBV11-2 to TRBJ2-1; no clear D. Trimming cost V 2 bases and J 5 bases, with 10 bases left between them. This CDR3 comprises 14 residues. Germline V gene sequence: CDR1 SGHAT, CDR2 FQNNGV. CDR3 DNA sequence: TGTGCCAGCAGCTTAAGGTATCAGGACAATGAGCAGTTCTTC. It yields the protein CASSLRYQDNEQFF.

CDR3 bases: TGTGCCTGGAGTCCAACAGACCTGTACGAGCAGTACTTC. Amino acids: CAWSPTDLYEQYF. The rearrangement uses TRBV30 and TRBJ2-7; D is undetermined. V was shortened by 2 bases and J by 4 bases, with 12 bases between the two germline ends. In germline, CDR1 is GTSNPN, CDR2 SVGIG (reference sequence). The CDR3 consists of 13 residues.

The chain carries TRBV28 and TRBJ2-4; D perhaps matches TRBD2 (5 bases). Between the trimmed V and J ends, which lost 7 bases and 2 bases, there was a span of 12 bases. Germline CDR1 reads MDHEN; CDR2 reads SYDVKM. The CDR3 runs 14 residues. In DNA form, the CDR3 reads TGTGCCAGCACTTCCACTAGTCCCAAAAACATTCAGTACTTC. Amino acid sequence: CASTSTSPKNIQYF.

V usage is TRBV20-1 and J usage is TRBJ2-2; 11 bases line up with TRBD2. The V gene end was trimmed by 3 bases and the J gene end by 4 bases; junction bases not matched to a gene: 13. The CDR3 is 18 amino acids. CDR1 and CDR2 (germline): DFQATT, SNEGSKA (reference sequence). CDR3 amino acids: CSASHQGLAGGLTGELFF. CDR3 sequence (DNA): TGCAGTGCTAGTCACCAGGGATTAGCGGGAGGGCTCACCGGGGAGCTGTTTTTT.

The CDR3 DNA follows: TGCGCCAGCAGCTTTGCGGGAGGGCCCAATGAGCAGTTCTTC. As protein: CASSFAGGPNEQFF. The genes are TRBV5-1 and TRBJ2-1; TRBD2 agrees at 9 bases. Germline V CDR1 and CDR2: SGHRS, YFSETQ. J gave up 6 bases and V 2 bases, and 3 bases lay outside the gene matches. The CDR3 extends over 14 amino acids. Supplemented by reference TRBV5-1 and TRBJ2-1, the full variable domain reads KAGVTQTPRYLIKTRGQQVTLSCSPISGHRSVSWYQQTPGQGLQFLFEYFSETQRNKGNFPGRFSGRQFSNSRSEMNVSTLELGDSALYLCASSFAGGPNEQFFGPGTRLTVL.

This chain uses TRBV4-1 with TRBJ2-3, with 10 bases aligning to TRBD1. J was trimmed by 0 bases and V by 4 bases; bases with no gene match: 1. This CDR3 comprises 15 residues. CDR1 and CDR2 (germline): MGHRA, YSYEKL. The CDR3 DNA reads TGCGCCAGCAGCCGGACAGGGGGTAGCACAGATACGCAGTATTTT. Its protein product is CASSRTGGSTDTQYF.

This clone turned up a few times. This sample also contains other DNA sequences that code for the same CDR3. The rearrangement joins TRBV9 to TRBJ1-1, with a tentative D call TRBD1 (5 bases). V shed 2 bases and J shed 1 base, with 12 bases lying between them. The CDR3 loop spans 15 amino acids. From germline, CDR1 is SGDLS and CDR2 YYNGEE. The CDR3: CASSVGLRENTEAFF. The CDR3 region has the DNA TGTGCCAGCAGCGTGGGACTTCGAGAGAACACTGAAGCTTTCTTT.

The chain joins TRBV18 to TRBJ2-2; 7 positions match TRBD1. V lost 2 bases to trimming and J lost 1 base; unmatched junction nucleotides: 4. This CDR3 is built from 16 residues. Germline assignment: CDR1 KGHSH and CDR2 LQKENI. As DNA, the CDR3 is TGTGCCAGCTCACCAACCCGGGACAGGAACACCGGGGAGCTGTTTTTT. Translated: CASSPTRDRNTGELFF. The variable domain in full, completed from reference TRBV18 and TRBJ2-2, reads NAGVMQNPRHLVRRRGQEARLRCSPMKGHSHVYWYRQLPEEGLKFMVYLQKENIIDESGMPKERFSAEFPKEGPSILRIQQVVRGDSAAYFCASSPTRDRNTGELFFGEGSRLTVL.

V usage is TRBV10-3 and J usage is TRBJ2-1, with TRBD2 identical over 7 bases. Germline CDR1 and CDR2: ENHRY and SYGVKD. Trimming removed 4 bases from V and 0 bases from J; junction bases left unmatched: 6. This CDR3 spans 16 amino acids. CDR3 residues: CAISGEGPSSYNEQFF. The CDR3 bases are TGTGCCATCAGTGGGGAGGGACCGAGCTCCTACAATGAGCAGTTCTTC.

The V call is TRBV5-6, the J call TRBJ2-1; a possible D gene is TRBD2 (6 bases). This CDR3 comprises 16 residues. V was clipped by 2 bases and J by 0 bases, with 12 bases between them. Per the germline V gene, CDR1 is SGHDT and CDR2 is YYEEEE. For the CDR3, the DNA is TGTGCCAGCAGCTTATATAGCGGAAGCTCCTACAATGAGCAGTTCTTC. Its protein is CASSLYSGSSYNEQFF.

The J gene is TRBJ2-7, the V gene TRBV5-6, with 7 bases fitting TRBD1. Trimming removed 4 bases from V and 4 bases from J; junction bases left unmatched: 8. Germline V CDR1 and CDR2: SGHDT, YYEEEE. The CDR3 has 14 residues. The CDR3 loop is CASSPTGASYEQYF. The CDR3 DNA follows: TGTGCCAGCAGCCCAACAGGGGCCTCATACGAGCAGTACTTC.

This clone was picked up one time. The genes are TRBV10-3 and TRBJ1-5, with D possibly matching TRBD1 (6 bases). The CDR3 is 15 amino acids. V shed 3 bases and J shed 3 bases, with 12 bases lying between them. Germline CDR1 reads ENHRY; CDR2 reads SYGVKD. The CDR3 loop is CAISDGGAVNQPQHF. CDR3 DNA: TGTGCCATCAGTGACGGGGGGGCCGTCAATCAGCCCCAGCATTTT.

This chain connects TRBV28 to TRBJ1-1, with no clear D. The length of the CDR3 is 16 residues. Germline V gene data show CDR1 as MDHEN and CDR2 as SYDVKM. V was shortened by 7 bases and J by 4 bases, with 22 bases between the two germline ends. This chain's CDR3 is CASKEGGSIRSTEAFF. The CDR3 DNA reads as TGTGCCAGCAAAGAGGGCGGGTCGATTAGAAGCACTGAAGCTTTCTTT.

V usage is TRBV2 and J usage is TRBJ1-1; 8 bases align to TRBD1. The V segment lost 7 bases and the J segment 1 base; nucleotides outside the gene matches: 5. CDR1 is SNHLY, CDR2 FYNNEI, per germline. The CDR3 is 14 amino acids. In DNA form, the CDR3 reads TGTGCCAGCACTATTGACAGGGGGAACACTGAAGCTTTCTTT. It is translated as CASTIDRGNTEAFF.

This chain joins TRBV11-2 and TRBJ1-6; 7 bases are a match to TRBD1. This CDR3 comprises 15 residues. V shed 2 bases, J shed 4 bases, and the junction held 2 bases outside the gene matches. Germline V gene lookup returns CDR1 SGHAT and CDR2 FQNNGV. The CDR3 spells CASSLYRGYNSPLHF. DNA for the CDR3: TGTGCCAGCAGCTTATACAGGGGTTATAATTCACCCCTCCACTTT.